This is a list of T cell receptor beta chains from one sample in a study of blood T cell repertoires in COVID-19. Sequencing was performed with immunoSEQ multiplex PCR; in TCRdb, only in-frame clones are kept and a portion is missing. This sample has 450,000 or so clones, with 85% to 90% found just once. The source material was peripheral blood. The receptors shown here come from a man younger than 35 with COVID-19, enrolled during active disease. Each CDR3 is given with its conserved first and last residue. Each record gives: V gene, J gene, D gene, CDR3 DNA, CDR3 protein. The D gene is left open where the match is weak.

v_call: TRBV7-9; j_call: TRBJ2-7; d_call: NA; cdr3_nt: TGTGCCAGCAGCTTAGTCGGCAGGGGCGAGCAGTACTTC; cdr3_aa: CASSLVGRGEQYF
v_call: TRBV7-8; j_call: TRBJ1-1; d_call: NA; cdr3_nt: TGTGCCAGCAGCTTAGCCGGTACCACTGAAGCTTTCTTT; cdr3_aa: CASSLAGTTEAFF
v_call: TRBV5-1; j_call: TRBJ2-1; d_call: TRBD1; cdr3_nt: TGCGCCAGCAGCCCATCAGGGGGACAGGCCTACAATGAGCAGTTCTTC; cdr3_aa: CASSPSGGQAYNEQFF
v_call: TRBV5-4; j_call: TRBJ2-1; d_call: NA; cdr3_nt: TGTGCCAGCAGCTTCATCGGGAGCTCCTACAATGAGCAGTTCTTC; cdr3_aa: CASSFIGSSYNEQFF
v_call: TRBV6-5; j_call: TRBJ2-1; d_call: TRBD2; cdr3_nt: TGTGCCAGCAGTTATGTAGGCGGGAGACTGGAGCAGTTCTTC; cdr3_aa: CASSYVGGRLEQFF
v_call: TRBV25-1; j_call: TRBJ2-1; d_call: NA; cdr3_nt: TGTGCCAGCAGTGACTTTAGTCAAAACTACAATGAGCAGTTCTTC; cdr3_aa: CASSDFSQNYNEQFF
v_call: TRBV6-5; j_call: TRBJ1-1; d_call: NA; cdr3_nt: TGTGCCAGCACCCGTGAGGGAAACACTGAAGCTTTCTTT; cdr3_aa: CASTREGNTEAFF
v_call: TRBV15; j_call: TRBJ2-7; d_call: NA; cdr3_nt: TGTGCCACCAGCAGTAACGCGGGGCCCTACGAGCAGTACTTC; cdr3_aa: CATSSNAGPYEQYF
v_call: TRBV3-1/TRBV3-2; j_call: TRBJ2-3; d_call: TRBD2; cdr3_nt: TGTGCCAGCAGCCAAGGAGGACTAGCGGGATCGGGAGATACGCAGTATTTT; cdr3_aa: CASSQGGLAGSGDTQYF
v_call: TRBV21-1; j_call: TRBJ2-2; d_call: NA; cdr3_nt: TGTGCCAGCAGCAGAGAAGGGGTCCGAAGGGACGGGGAGCTGTTTTTT; cdr3_aa: CASSREGVRRDGELFF
v_call: TRBV11-3; j_call: TRBJ1-1; d_call: NA; cdr3_nt: TGTGCCAGCAGCTCCGACAGCTTACTCATGAACACTGAAGCTTTCTTT; cdr3_aa: CASSSDSLLMNTEAFF
v_call: TRBV7-6; j_call: TRBJ1-1; d_call: NA; cdr3_nt: TGTGCCAGCAGCTTAGGGACAGTGAACACTGAAGCTTTCTTT; cdr3_aa: CASSLGTVNTEAFF
v_call: TRBV6-1; j_call: TRBJ2-3; d_call: NA; cdr3_nt: TGTGCCAGCAGTGAAGAGGGGCTAAGCACAGATACGCAGTATTTT; cdr3_aa: CASSEEGLSTDTQYF
v_call: TRBV6-5; j_call: TRBJ2-7; d_call: NA; cdr3_nt: TGTGCCAGCAGATTAGGGGGTGGTAGCTACGAGCAGTACTTC; cdr3_aa: CASRLGGGSYEQYF
v_call: TRBV15; j_call: TRBJ1-4; d_call: NA; cdr3_nt: TGTGCCACCAGCAGAGAGACTGTTACTAATGAAAAACTGTTTTTT; cdr3_aa: CATSRETVTNEKLFF
v_call: TRBV27; j_call: TRBJ2-7; d_call: NA; cdr3_nt: TGTGCCAGCAGTTTAAGGGGGGGCTACGAGCAGTACTTC; cdr3_aa: CASSLRGGYEQYF
v_call: TRBV9; j_call: TRBJ1-6; d_call: TRBD1; cdr3_nt: TGTGCCAGCAGCGTTACAGGGGGCCTTTCACCCCTCCACTTT; cdr3_aa: CASSVTGGLSPLHF